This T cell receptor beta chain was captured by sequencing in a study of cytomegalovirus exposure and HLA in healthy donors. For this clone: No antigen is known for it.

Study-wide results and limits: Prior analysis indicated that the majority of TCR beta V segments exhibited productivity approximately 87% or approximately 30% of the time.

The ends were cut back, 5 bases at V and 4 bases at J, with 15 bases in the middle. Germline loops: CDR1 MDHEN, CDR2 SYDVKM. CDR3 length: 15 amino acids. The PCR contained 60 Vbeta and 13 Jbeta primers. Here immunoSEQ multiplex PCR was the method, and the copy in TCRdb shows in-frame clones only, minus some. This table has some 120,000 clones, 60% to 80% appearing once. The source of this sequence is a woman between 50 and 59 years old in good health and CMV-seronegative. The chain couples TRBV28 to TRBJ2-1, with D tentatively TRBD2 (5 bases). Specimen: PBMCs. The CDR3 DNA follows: TGTGCCAGCAGTCCCCTGGCAGGAGGTTACAATGAGCAGTTCTTC. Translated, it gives CASSPLAGGYNEQFF.